The T cell receptor (beta chain) described here comes from a study of T cells generated in artificial thymic organoids. Study summary: FACS removed CD4 immature single positive or double positive precursors in some experiments.

The germline CDR1 and CDR2 sequences are MNHEY and SMNVEV (reference sequence). Trimming took 6 bases from V and 4 from J; bases not matched to a gene: 8. The length of the CDR3 is 16 residues. A note on this clonotype: What it recognizes is unknown.

Study-wide findings and caveats: Organoid-derived CD8 single positive T cells showed physiological TCR clonotype diversity.

Semi-nested PCR with reverse primers in the TRAC or TRBC constant regions amplified each chain separately. TCRdb passed the 5' RACE reads through MiXCR, listing each CDR3 protein once. The sample records over 6,500 distinct CDR3 sequences, around 18% being singletons. The rearrangement uses TRBV27 and TRBJ2-1; 11 positions agree with TRBD2. The sequence came from a human donor who gave cord blood stem cells for thymic organoid culture, a cardiac surgery patient who gave postnatal thymus, or a blood donor (not recorded which). The specimen was naive CD8+ T cells from the thymus. The subset is: CD3+TCRalphabeta+CD8SP T cells; for blood, CD45RO-CCR7+ naive CD8+ T cells. The CDR3 loop reads CASSPHSGGAYNEQFF. The CDR3 DNA sequence: TGTGCCAGCAGCCCCCATAGCGGGGGGGCTTACAATGAGCAGTTCTTC.